This paragraph reports one TCR beta chain. The sample originates from a study of blood T cell repertoires in COVID-19. Authors' methods: Estimation of nucleated cell counts was performed using reference gene primer amplification. Data came from immunoSEQ multiplex PCR; TCRdb stores just in-frame clones and leaves some out. V and J calls and clone size follow that table, whereas D and trimming were derived from the DNA. The sample comprises 490,000 or so clones, around 89% of which are singletons, and 1.8% rests with the top ten. V was shortened by 0 bases and J by 4 bases, with 12 bases between the two germline ends. Germline V CDR1 and CDR2: MNHEY, SVGEGT. The CDR3 runs 15 residues.

The chain employs TRBV6-2 or TRBV6-3 and TRBJ1-1; the D is unclear. The sequencing input was PBMCs or T cells enriched from blood (not recorded which). The sequence was obtained from a woman in her 40s who had recovered from COVID-19. The CDR3 loop reads CASSYSTGSSTEAFF. The CDR3 region has the DNA TGTGCCAGCAGTTACTCGACGGGGTCGAGCACTGAAGCTTTCTTT.